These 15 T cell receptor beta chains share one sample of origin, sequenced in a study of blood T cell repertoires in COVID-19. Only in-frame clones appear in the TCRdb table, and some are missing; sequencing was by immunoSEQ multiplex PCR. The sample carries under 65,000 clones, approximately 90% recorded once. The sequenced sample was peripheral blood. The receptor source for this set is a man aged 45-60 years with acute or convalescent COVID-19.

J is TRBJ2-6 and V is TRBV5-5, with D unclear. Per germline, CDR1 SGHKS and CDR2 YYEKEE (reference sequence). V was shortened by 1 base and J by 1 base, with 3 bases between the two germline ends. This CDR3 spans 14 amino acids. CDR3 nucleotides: TGTGCCAGCAGCTTGCCTTCTGGGGCCAACGTCCTGACTTTC. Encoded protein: CASSLPSGANVLTF.

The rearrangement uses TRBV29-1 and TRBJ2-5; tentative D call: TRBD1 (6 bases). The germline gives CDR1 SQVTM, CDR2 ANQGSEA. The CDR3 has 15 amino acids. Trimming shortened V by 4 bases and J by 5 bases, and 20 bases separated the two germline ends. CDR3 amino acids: CSVAWGRGELETQYF. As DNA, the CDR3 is TGCAGCGTTGCTTGGGGGCGAGGGGAACTGGAGACCCAGTACTTC.

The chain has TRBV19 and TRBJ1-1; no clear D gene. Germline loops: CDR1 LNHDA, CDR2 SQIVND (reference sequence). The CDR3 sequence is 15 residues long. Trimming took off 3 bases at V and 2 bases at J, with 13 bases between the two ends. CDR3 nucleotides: TGTGCCAGTAGTATGGGGTGGGAGGGTAACACTGAAGCTTTCTTT. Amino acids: CASSMGWEGNTEAFF.

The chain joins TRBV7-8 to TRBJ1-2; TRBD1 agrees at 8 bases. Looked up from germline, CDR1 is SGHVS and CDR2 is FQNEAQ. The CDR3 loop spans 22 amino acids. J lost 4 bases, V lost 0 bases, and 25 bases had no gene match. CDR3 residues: CASSLASFRGQADSAITYGYTF. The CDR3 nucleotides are TGTGCCAGCAGCTTAGCCAGTTTCAGGGGACAGGCCGACTCTGCCATAACCTATGGCTACACCTTC.

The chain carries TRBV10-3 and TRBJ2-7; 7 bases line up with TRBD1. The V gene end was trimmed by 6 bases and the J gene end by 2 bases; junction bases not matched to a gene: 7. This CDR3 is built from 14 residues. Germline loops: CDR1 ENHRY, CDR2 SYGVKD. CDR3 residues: CAIRQTGDTYEQYF. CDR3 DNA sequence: TGTGCCATCAGGCAAACAGGGGATACCTACGAGCAGTACTTC.

CDR3 in DNA: TGTGCCAGCGTCGCACCCGGGATCAGCCTCACAGATACGCAGTATTTT. Translation gives CASVAPGISLTDTQYF. V usage is TRBV2 and J usage is TRBJ2-3; D might be TRBD2 (5 bases). Germline V gene data show CDR1 as SNHLY and CDR2 as FYNNEI. V lost 8 bases to trimming and J lost 2 bases, with 20 bases between them. The CDR3 length is 16 residues. Drawing the rest from reference TRBV2 and TRBJ2-3, the complete variable domain is EPEVTQTPSHQVTQMGQEVILRCVPISNHLYFYWYRQILGQKVEFLVSFYNNEISEKSEIFDDQFSVERPDGSNFTLKIRSTKLEDSAMYFCASVAPGISLTDTQYFGPGTRLTVL.

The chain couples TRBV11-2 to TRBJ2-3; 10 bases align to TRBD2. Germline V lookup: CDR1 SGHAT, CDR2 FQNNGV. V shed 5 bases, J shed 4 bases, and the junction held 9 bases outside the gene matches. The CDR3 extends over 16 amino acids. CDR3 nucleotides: TGTGCCAGCAGCGAGAGAGCAAGCGGGGGGGCAGATACGCAGTATTTT. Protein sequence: CASSERASGGADTQYF.

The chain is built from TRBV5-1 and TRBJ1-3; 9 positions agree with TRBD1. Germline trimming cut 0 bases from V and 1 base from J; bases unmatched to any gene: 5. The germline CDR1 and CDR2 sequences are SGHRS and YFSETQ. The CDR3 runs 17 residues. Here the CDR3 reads CASSLEGTGRSGNTIYF. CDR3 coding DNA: TGCGCCAGCAGCTTGGAGGGGACAGGGAGGTCTGGAAACACCATATATTTT.

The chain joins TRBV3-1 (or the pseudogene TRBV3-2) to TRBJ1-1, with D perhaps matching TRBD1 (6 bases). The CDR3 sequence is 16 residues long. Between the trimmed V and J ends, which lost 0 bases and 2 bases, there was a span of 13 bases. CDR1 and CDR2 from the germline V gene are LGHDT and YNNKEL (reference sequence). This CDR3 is CASSQDRGGANTEAFF. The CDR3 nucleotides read TGTGCCAGCAGCCAAGATCGGGGGGGCGCAAACACTGAAGCTTTCTTT.

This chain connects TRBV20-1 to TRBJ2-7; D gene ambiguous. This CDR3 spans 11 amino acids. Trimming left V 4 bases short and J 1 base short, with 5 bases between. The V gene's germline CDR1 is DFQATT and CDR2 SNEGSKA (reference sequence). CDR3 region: CSAIISYEQYF. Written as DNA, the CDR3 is TGCAGTGCTATCATTTCCTACGAGCAGTACTTC.

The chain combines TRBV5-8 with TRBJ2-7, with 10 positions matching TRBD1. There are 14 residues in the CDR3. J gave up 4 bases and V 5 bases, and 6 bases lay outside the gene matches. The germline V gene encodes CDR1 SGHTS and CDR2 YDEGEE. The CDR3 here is CASRRGDRGYEQYF. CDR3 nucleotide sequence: TGTGCCAGCAGAAGGGGGGACAGGGGTTACGAGCAGTACTTC.

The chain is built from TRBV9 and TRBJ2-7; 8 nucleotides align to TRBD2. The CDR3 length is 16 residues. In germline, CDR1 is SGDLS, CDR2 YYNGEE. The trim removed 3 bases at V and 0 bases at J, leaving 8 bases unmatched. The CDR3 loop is CASSAELTSGSYEQYF. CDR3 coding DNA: TGTGCCAGCAGCGCGGAACTAACTAGCGGCTCCTACGAGCAGTACTTC.

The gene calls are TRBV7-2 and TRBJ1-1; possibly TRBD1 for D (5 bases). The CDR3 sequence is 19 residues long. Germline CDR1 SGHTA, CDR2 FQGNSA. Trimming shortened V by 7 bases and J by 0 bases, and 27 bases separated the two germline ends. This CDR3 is CASTQQYSIFGGVNTEAFF. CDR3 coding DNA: TGTGCCAGCACCCAACAGTATTCGATCTTTGGGGGGGTGAACACTGAAGCTTTCTTT.

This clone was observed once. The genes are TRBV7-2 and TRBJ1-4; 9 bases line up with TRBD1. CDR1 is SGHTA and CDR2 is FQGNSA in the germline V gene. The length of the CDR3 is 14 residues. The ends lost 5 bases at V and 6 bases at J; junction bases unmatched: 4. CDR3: CASSTGGADEKLFF. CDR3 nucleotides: TGTGCCAGCAGCACAGGGGGCGCGGATGAAAAACTGTTTTTT.

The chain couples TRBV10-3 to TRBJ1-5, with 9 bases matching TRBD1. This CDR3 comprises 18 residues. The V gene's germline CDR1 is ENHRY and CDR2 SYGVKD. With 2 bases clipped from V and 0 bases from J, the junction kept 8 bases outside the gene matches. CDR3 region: CAISEQDRGFYSNQPQHF. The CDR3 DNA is TGTGCCATCAGTGAGCAGGACAGGGGATTCTATAGCAATCAGCCCCAGCATTTT.